Shown below are 19 T cell receptor beta chains from a single sample sequenced in a study of vaccination effects on CD4 cells after COVID-19. Within the ViraFEST assay, antigen-specific CD4+ T cells underwent expansion with viral peptide pools prior to sequencing. Following culture for approximately ten days, CD4+ T cells were isolated. Nucleocapsid antibodies were negative in the vaccine recipients, who had never had SARS-CoV-2 infection. These receptors' targets are unknown. Only in-frame clones appear in the TCRdb table, and some are missing; sequencing was by immunoSEQ multiplex PCR. The sample has fewer than 40,000 clones, roughly 70% seen once; the top ten hold approximately 24%. The sequenced sample was CD4+ T cells from PBMCs cultured with SARS-CoV-2 spike peptides, obtained before COVID-19 vaccination. The source of these receptors is a human donor who received a COVID-19 vaccine.

The chain links TRBV2 to TRBJ2-7, with D possibly being TRBD1 or TRBD2 (5 bases each). Trimming took 10 bases from V and 0 from J, leaving 16 bases between them. Looked up from germline, CDR1 is SNHLY and CDR2 is FYNNEI. CDR3 length: 14 amino acids. CDR3 loop: CATRTAGTSYEQYF. The CDR3, as DNA: TGTGCCACCCGAACGGCAGGGACCTCCTACGAGCAGTACTTC.

This clone was observed once. This rearrangement joins TRBV12-5 to TRBJ2-7; D is possibly TRBD2 (5 bases). The CDR3 consists of 11 residues. V was trimmed by 4 bases and J by 5 bases, leaving 6 bases between them. CDR1 is LGHNT and CDR2 is FRNRAP in the germline V gene. For the CDR3, the DNA is TGTGCTAGTGGTTACGGGAACGAGCAGTACTTC. It encodes CASGYGNEQYF.

The J gene is TRBJ2-3, the V gene TRBV19; 9 nucleotides align to TRBD1. Germline V gene data show CDR1 as LNHDA and CDR2 as SQIVND (reference sequence). The CDR3 spans 15 residues. The trim removed 5 bases at V and 3 bases at J, leaving 6 bases unmatched. CDR3 in DNA: TGTGCCAGTAGTGCACAGGGGGCTAGGACAGATACGCAGTATTTT. Encoded protein: CASSAQGARTDTQYF.

The sample holds a few counts of this clone. This chain links TRBV29-1 with TRBJ2-2; D call uncertain. The CDR3 is made up of 14 amino acids. Germline V CDR1 and CDR2: SQVTM, ANQGSEA. The V end was cut by 4 bases, the J end by 1 base, with 10 bases between. The CDR3 sequence is CSVAPGGNTGELFF. Written as DNA, the CDR3 is TGCAGCGTTGCCCCGGGCGGGAACACCGGGGAGCTGTTTTTT.

The rearrangement uses TRBV28 and TRBJ1-6; 9 bases align to TRBD1. The CDR3 consists of 18 residues. Germline V gene data show CDR1 as MDHEN and CDR2 as SYDVKM. V lost 5 bases and J lost 9; bases outside the gene matches: 17. The CDR3 loop is CASSVLPPQGAIGSPLHF. The CDR3 coding sequence is TGTGCCAGCAGTGTCCTCCCCCCACAGGGGGCGATAGGTTCACCCCTCCACTTT.

This sequence joins TRBV6-5 and TRBJ1-6; 7 bases match TRBD1. The germline V gene encodes CDR1 MNHEY and CDR2 SVGAGI. This CDR3 has 16 residues. Trimming at V came to 4 bases and at J to 6 bases, leaving 9 bases not matched to a gene. CDR3 loop: CASSLFGTVTNSPLHF. CDR3 nucleotides: TGTGCCAGCAGTTTATTCGGGACAGTCACTAATTCACCCCTCCACTTT.

Relative to its sample, this clone is medium-sized. At one end, the junction sequence differs from germline, possibly due to a read error. J is TRBJ1-2 and V is TRBV7-9; possibly TRBD1 for D (5 bases). The germline V gene has CDR1 SEHNR and CDR2 FQNEAQ (reference sequence). CDR3 size: 11 residues. The DNA for the CDR3 is TGTGTCAGCAGGGTACACTATGGCTACACCTTC. It encodes CVSRVHYGYTF.

The V and J genes are TRBV27 and TRBJ2-7; D remains unclear. CDR1 is MNHEY and CDR2 is SMNVEV in the germline V gene (reference sequence). V lost 3 bases and J lost 5, with 14 bases in between. There are 14 residues in the CDR3. CDR3 loop: CASSLMVQANEQYF. Here the CDR3 DNA reads TGTGCCAGCAGTTTGATGGTCCAGGCGAACGAGCAGTACTTC.

CDR3 residues: CASRMLRGNEKLFF. In nucleotides, the CDR3 is TGTGCCAGCCGTATGCTCCGGGGGAATGAAAAACTGTTTTTT. This rearrangement joins TRBV6-5 to TRBJ1-4, with D maybe TRBD1 (5 bases). This CDR3 contains 14 residues. Trimming removed 8 bases at V and 5 bases at J, with 15 bases between. Germline V gene lookup returns CDR1 MNHEY and CDR2 SVGAGI.

The table lists this clone with a few counts. The V call is TRBV4-3, the J call TRBJ2-7; D is possibly TRBD2 (6 bases). Germline CDR1 is LGHNA and CDR2 is YSLEER. V gave up 3 bases and J gave up 0 bases, with 21 bases separating them. The CDR3 length is 18 residues. In DNA, the CDR3 is TGCGCCAGCAGCCAGTGGTTGGAGCTCTCCGGGAGCTCCTACGAGCAGTACTTC. Translation gives CASSQWLELSGSSYEQYF.

The V and J genes are TRBV9 and TRBJ1-2; D unresolved. Between the trimmed V and J ends, which lost 4 bases and 7 bases, there was a span of 23 bases. The CDR3 is 16 residues long. Germline CDR1 SGDLS, CDR2 YYNGEE. In DNA, the CDR3 is TGTGCCAGCAGCCCCGAACAGATCCCCTGGGGTAGTGGCTACACCTTC. It codes for CASSPEQIPWGSGYTF. Full variable domain (outside the CDR3, taken from reference TRBV9 and TRBJ1-2): DSGVTQTPKHLITATGQRVTLRCSPRSGDLSVYWYQQSLDQGLQFLIQYYNGEERAKGNILERFSAQQFPDLHSELNLSSLELGDSALYFCASSPEQIPWGSGYTFGSGTRLTVV.

The rearrangement joins TRBV29-1 to TRBJ1-1; a weak D match, TRBD1 (5 bases). CDR3 length: 14 amino acids. The germline V gene encodes CDR1 SQVTM and CDR2 ANQGSEA. The V end was cut by 0 bases, the J end by 10 bases, with 18 bases between. The CDR3 DNA is TGCAGCGTTGAAGAACCGGGACGGGGGGGACTAGCTTTCTTT. This translates into CSVEEPGRGGLAFF.

This chain uses TRBV20-1 with TRBJ1-1; weak D call: TRBD1 (5 bases). Germline CDR1 reads DFQATT; CDR2 reads SNEGSKA (reference sequence). Trimming cost V 3 bases and J 4 bases, with 18 bases left between them. The CDR3 contains 15 residues. The CDR3, as DNA: TGCAGTGCTAGTTCCCCACTCCGGGGGGGCACTGAAGCTTTCTTT. Translation gives CSASSPLRGGTEAFF.

The V call is TRBV15, the J call TRBJ1-5; no firm D call. The germline V gene encodes CDR1 LNHNV and CDR2 YYDKDF (reference sequence). The ends were cut back, 1 base at V and 0 bases at J, with 13 bases in the middle. The CDR3 has 17 amino acids. CDR3: CATSRGVAAYSNQPQHF. CDR3 in DNA: TGTGCCACCAGCAGAGGGGTGGCAGCTTATAGCAATCAGCCCCAGCATTTT.

The chain combines TRBV5-8 with TRBJ1-5, with 7 bases identical to TRBD1. There are 15 residues in the CDR3. With V trimmed by 1 base and J by 0 bases, 1 base remained unmatched. Germline CDR1 is SGHTS and CDR2 is YDEGEE. The CDR3 nucleotides read TGTGCCAGCAGCTTGACAGGGGATAGCAATCAGCCCCAGCATTTT. This encodes CASSLTGDSNQPQHF. Full variable domain (rest looked up from reference TRBV5-8 and TRBJ1-5): EAGVTQSPTHLIKTRGQQATLRCSPISGHTSVYWYQQALGLGLQFLLWYDEGEERNRGNFPPRFSGRQFPNYSSELNVNALELEDSALYLCASSLTGDSNQPQHFGDGTRLSIL.

CDR3 nucleotide sequence: TGTGCCAGCTCACCCACCGGGACAGGGGAAAACACCATATATTTT. Amino acids: CASSPTGTGENTIYF. The V gene is TRBV18, the J gene TRBJ1-3; TRBD1 matches 10 bases. CDR1 KGHSH and CDR2 LQKENI come from the germline V gene. The CDR3 covers 15 residues. The ends lost 3 bases at V and 6 bases at J; junction bases unmatched: 5.

The chain links TRBV6-6 to TRBJ2-5; the D gene is possibly TRBD1 (5 bases). The CDR3 sequence is 10 residues long. The ends were cut back, 7 bases at V and 9 bases at J, with 9 bases in the middle. Germline V gene lookup returns CDR1 MNHNY and CDR2 SVGAGI (reference sequence). In DNA, the CDR3 is TGTGCCAGCAATGTACAGGCCCAGTACTTC. As protein: CASNVQAQYF.

The chain joins TRBV3-1 (or the pseudogene TRBV3-2) to TRBJ2-2; D unclear. V was pared by 0 bases and J by 0 bases, with 8 bases between. The CDR3 is made up of 16 amino acids. In germline, CDR1 is LGHDT, CDR2 YNNKEL (reference sequence). The CDR3 DNA sequence: TGTGCCAGCAGCCAAGAGACTCTAACGAACACCGGGGAGCTGTTTTTT. This codes for CASSQETLTNTGELFF.

V is TRBV6-5 and J is TRBJ1-5; D is ambiguous. This CDR3 comprises 14 residues. V lost 7 bases to trimming and J lost 6 bases, with 16 bases between them. Per germline, CDR1 MNHEY and CDR2 SVGAGI. CDR3 DNA: TGTGCCAGCAAGGATTCCAGGTCTGGTCAGCCCCAGCATTTT. Its translation is CASKDSRSGQPQHF.